This is a list of T cell receptor beta chains from one sample in a study of T cells in Graves' hyperthyroidism and ophthalmopathy. One entry per CDR3 protein results from TCRdb running MiXCR on the multiplex PCR reads. The sample shows 700,000 or so distinct CDR3 sequences, around 15% of them seen only once. Sequenced input: blood. The receptors shown here come from a man in his late teens or twenties with Graves' hyperthyroidism. CDR3s include the opening cysteine and the closing phenylalanine or tryptophan. D genes are given only for firm matches. Only some rows state a clone size, as once, few, many or a class for expanded clones.

v_gene,abundance,d_gene,len,j_gene,CDR3aa,CDR3nt
TRBV6-1,many,.,14,TRBJ2-1,CASSRGSSYNEQFF,TGTGCCAGCAGTCGTGGGAGCTCCTACAATGAGCAGTTCTTC
TRBV6-9,.,TRBD1,15,TRBJ2-1,CASSYLDRARDEQFF,TGTGCCAGCAGTTACTTGGACAGGGCCAGAGATGAGCAGTTCTTC
TRBV12-3/TRBV12-4,many,.,13,TRBJ2-1,CASGGHPYNEQFF,TGTGCCAGCGGCGGACACCCCTACAATGAGCAGTTCTTC
TRBV12-3/TRBV12-4,.,TRBD2,15,TRBJ2-7,CASSLPTSGSFEQYF,TGTGCCAGCAGTTTACCGACTAGCGGGAGTTTCGAGCAGTACTTC
TRBV29-1,.,.,15,TRBJ2-3,CSVGATVASTDTQYF,TGCAGCGTGGGGGCGACGGTGGCTAGCACAGATACGCAGTATTTT
TRBV29-1,.,TRBD2,15,TRBJ2-3,CSVEVSGGITDTQYF,TGCAGCGTTGAAGTTTCGGGAGGAATCACAGATACGCAGTATTTT
TRBV19,many,.,14,TRBJ1-1,CASSILQGNTEAFF,TGTGCCAGTAGTATATTACAGGGGAACACTGAAGCTTTCTTT
TRBV27,many,TRBD2,14,TRBJ2-1,CASRYGGRGKEQFF,TGTGCCAGTCGTTACGGCGGGAGAGGGAAGGAACAGTTCTTC
TRBV10-3,few,.,14,TRBJ2-2,CAISEVVRTGELFF,TGTGCCATCAGTGAAGTAGTAAGAACCGGGGAGCTGTTTTTT
TRBV27,many,TRBD1,15,TRBJ2-3,CASSIWTGSTDTQYF,TGTGCCAGCAGTATCTGGACAGGGAGCACAGATACGCAGTATTTT
TRBV28,few,TRBD1,15,TRBJ2-7,CASGQGTGETYEQYF,TGTGCCAGCGGACAGGGGACAGGGGAGACCTACGAGCAGTACTTC
TRBV3-1,many,TRBD1,12,TRBJ2-7,CASSLARGEQYF,TGTGCCAGCAGCCTGGCCAGGGGGGAGCAGTACTTC
TRBV6-1,many,.,12,TRBJ1-1,CASSRTADEAFF,TGTGCCAGCAGTCGGACAGCGGATGAAGCTTTCTTT
TRBV11-2,few,.,15,TRBJ1-3,CASSPRVFSGNTIYF,TGTGCCAGCAGCCCACGAGTTTTCTCTGGAAACACCATATATTTT
TRBV20-1,.,TRBD1,12,TRBJ2-7,CSVHRGLDEQYF,TGCAGTGTACACAGGGGTCTCGACGAGCAGTACTTC
TRBV29-1,few,TRBD2,15,TRBJ2-1,CSAPGTGGSYNEQFF,TGCAGCGCACCGGGCACGGGAGGCTCCTACAATGAGCAGTTCTTC
TRBV28,few,TRBD2,23,TRBJ2-7,CASSTLSGGRGTSGGKAQDEQYF,TGTGCCAGCAGTACCCTCTCAGGGGGCCGTGGGACTAGCGGAGGAAAGGCCCAGGACGAGCAGTACTTC
TRBV30,many,.,15,TRBJ1-2,CAWSPRLRTAYGYTF,TGTGCCTGGAGTCCCCGTTTGAGGACCGCCTATGGCTACACCTTC
TRBV5-5,many,TRBD1,14,TRBJ2-7,CASSSGQGGHEQYF,TGTGCCAGCAGCTCGGGACAGGGAGGACACGAGCAGTACTTC
TRBV28,few,.,17,TRBJ2-5,CASSTPNTEGVLETQYF,TGTGCCAGCAGTACACCTAACACGGAGGGAGTCCTAGAGACCCAGTACTTC
TRBV4-3,.,TRBD1,18,TRBJ2-1,CASSLRTGDTFSYNEQFF,TGCGCCAGCAGCTTACGGACAGGGGATACCTTCTCCTACAATGAGCAGTTCTTC
TRBV19,few,.,13,TRBJ1-1,CASSIPGFMEAFF,TGTGCCAGTAGTATACCAGGGTTTATGGAAGCTTTCTTT
TRBV29-1,few,.,11,TRBJ2-3,CSVRAADTQYF,TGCAGCGTCCGAGCCGCAGATACGCAGTATTTT
TRBV5-1,many,.,15,TRBJ2-2,CASSFRAGEAGELFF,TGCGCCAGCAGCTTTAGGGCAGGGGAGGCCGGGGAGCTGTTTTTT
TRBV30,few,.,12,TRBJ2-3,CAWSVSGATQYF,TGTGCCTGGAGTGTCTCCGGGGCGACGCAGTATTTT
TRBV2,many,.,13,TRBJ1-1,CASTPSRSWEAFF,TGTGCCAGCACTCCTAGTCGATCGTGGGAAGCTTTCTTT
TRBV12-3/TRBV12-4,many,.,14,TRBJ1-2,CASSLSGQGGGYTF,TGTGCCAGCAGTTTAAGTGGGCAGGGTGGTGGCTACACCTTC
TRBV3-1,many,TRBD2,15,TRBJ2-5,CASSQGLAGEETQYF,TGTGCCAGCAGCCAAGGACTAGCGGGAGAAGAGACCCAGTACTTC
TRBV7-9,.,.,14,TRBJ2-3,CASSLAAITDTQYF,TGTGCCAGCAGCTTAGCCGCGATCACAGATACGCAGTATTTT
TRBV7-2,few,.,12,TRBJ1-5,CASSGFVGPQHF,TGTGCCAGCAGCGGATTCGTGGGCCCCCAGCATTTT
TRBV20-1,few,.,16,TRBJ1-2,CSAKILTEFGNYGYTF,TGCAGTGCTAAGATTCTGACAGAGTTCGGCAACTATGGCTACACCTTC
TRBV28,few,.,12,TRBJ2-1,CASSGRDDEQFF,TGTGCCAGCAGTGGGAGAGACGATGAGCAGTTCTTC
TRBV20-1,few,.,13,TRBJ1-2,CSARGGGPYGYTF,TGCAGTGCTAGAGGCGGGGGCCCCTATGGCTACACCTTC
TRBV30,.,.,13,TRBJ2-2,CAHGQKNTGELFF,TGTGCACATGGACAGAAGAACACCGGGGAGCTGTTTTTT
TRBV18,many,TRBD1,15,TRBJ2-5,CASSPPSVRGETQYF,TGTGCCAGCTCACCACCTTCGGTCAGGGGGGAGACCCAGTACTTC
TRBV11-2,many,.,15,TRBJ1-5,CASSKHSGSNQPQHF,TGTGCCAGCAGCAAACATTCTGGGAGCAATCAGCCCCAGCATTTT
TRBV24-1,.,TRBD1,16,TRBJ2-1,CATSDPRGQGYNEQFF,TGTGCCACCAGTGACCCGAGGGGACAGGGCTACAATGAGCAGTTCTTC
TRBV18,.,TRBD1,18,TRBJ1-2,CASSRGQAASSLIDGYTF,TGTGCCAGCTCTAGGGGACAGGCAGCTTCGTCGTTGATAGATGGCTACACCTTC
TRBV5-1,.,TRBD1,17,TRBJ2-3,CASSSQGGSVRWDTQYF,TGCGCCAGCAGCTCACAAGGGGGCTCTGTACGATGGGATACGCAGTATTTT
TRBV12-3/TRBV12-4,.,.,14,TRBJ2-5,CASNQQGREETQYF,TGTGCCAGCAACCAACAGGGGAGGGAGGAGACCCAGTACTTC
TRBV29-1,.,TRBD1,12,TRBJ2-7,CSVRQGVGEQYF,TGCAGCGTTAGACAGGGAGTCGGGGAGCAGTACTTC